These 4 T cell receptor beta chains share one sample of origin, sequenced in a study of cytomegalovirus exposure and HLA in healthy donors (dated by TCRdb to 2015 to 2018). Libraries were constructed by the immunoSEQ multiplex PCR assay. For the multiplex PCR, a mixture combining 60 forward primers for TCR Vbeta segments and 13 reverse primers for TCR Jbeta segments was used. As stored in TCRdb, this immuneACCESS dataset retains in-frame rearrangements with V and J assigned. A fraction of the clones does not appear; measured against another copy, unresolved V genes explain less than half of the discrepancy, and the remainder lacks a known reason. The sample includes some 160,000 clones, with roughly 80% observed a single time. The leading ten clones occupy more than 4% of the sample. What was sequenced was PBMCs. The receptors were gathered from a woman in her thirties or forties in good health and CMV-seropositive.

The chain couples TRBV21-1 to TRBJ1-1; the table's D gene call, TRBD1, was not cross checked with the DNA. TRBV21-1 is a listed pseudogene. This CDR3 is built from 16 residues. CDR3 sequence: CASSSRGRQGNTEAFF. In DNA form, the CDR3 reads TGTGCCAGCAGCAGCCGAGGTAGACAGGGGAACACTGAAGCTTTCTTT.

There are a few counts of this clone. The chain has TRBV9 and TRBJ2-2; 7 bases map to TRBD1. The J segment lost 6 bases and the V segment lost 8 bases, leaving 10 bases of the junction unmatched. Germline V CDR1 and CDR2: SGDLS, YYNGEE. The CDR3 totals 14 residues. CDR3 loop: CASTKGGNPGELFF. The CDR3, as DNA: TGTGCCAGTACAAAAGGGGGCAATCCCGGGGAGCTGTTTTTT.

The chain links TRBV4-2 to TRBJ1-6; TRBD1 agrees at 7 bases. Losses at the gene ends were 3 bases for V and 8 bases for J; bases not matched to a gene: 10. CDR3 length: 16 residues. Germline V gene lookup returns CDR1 LGHNA and CDR2 YNFKEQ. The CDR3 loop is CASSQEGGAVYSPLHF. Written as DNA, the CDR3 is TGTGCCAGCAGCCAGGAAGGGGGCGCGGTTTATTCACCCCTCCACTTT.

The chain combines TRBV25-1 with TRBJ1-5, with a tentative D call TRBD1 (6 bases). The V end lost 2 bases, the J end lost 2 bases, and 10 bases lay between the germline ends. Germline V gene data show CDR1 as MGHDK and CDR2 as SYGVNS. The CDR3 loop spans 15 amino acids. CDR3 sequence reads: CASSEGGRGNQPQHF. Here the CDR3 DNA reads TGTGCCAGCAGTGAAGGGGGCAGGGGCAATCAGCCCCAGCATTTT.